This TCR beta chain emerged from a study of cytomegalovirus exposure and HLA in healthy donors. For the study at large: A preliminary data release comprised roughly 80 million unique TCRs obtained from HLA-typed donors.

Study results and limitations: A list of roughly 180 TCR beta chains associated with cytomegalovirus was given. In a later analysis, CMV-associated beta chains were mostly HLA-associated, it appeared.

The count of this clone is one. Its cognate antigen is unknown. The CDR3 totals 15 residues. Per the germline V gene, CDR1 is SEHNR and CDR2 is FQNEAQ (reference sequence). The V and J ends lost 10 bases and 1 base, in that order; junction bases with no gene match: 12. The PCR contained 60 Vbeta and 13 Jbeta primers. Profiling relied on immunoSEQ multiplex PCR, and the TCRdb table lists in-frame clones only, not all of them. The sample carries roughly 77,000 clones, roughly 70% recorded once. Sequencing was performed on PBMCs. V is TRBV7-9 and J is TRBJ2-5, with 7 bases fitting TRBD2. The sequence came from a woman between 40 and 50 years old in good health and CMV-seropositive. CDR3 bases: TGTGCCATTCTAATGGAGGGAGGGACCCAAGAGACCCAGTACTTC. Translated, it gives CAILMEGGTQETQYF.